The rows below give T cell receptor beta chains drawn from one sample of a study of T cell repertoires in cytomegalovirus infection. Each CDR3 protein gets one entry after TCRdb re-called the reads with MiXCR. Here the sample spans 200,000 to 300,000 distinct CDR3 sequences, about 5.9% being singletons. Specimen: PBMCs. The receptors here all came from a human donor in good health (CMV status not recorded). Some clones in this sample may be carry-over from other donors' samples. Both conserved end residues are part of each CDR3. The D gene is left open where the match is weak. Each size is once, few, many or a size class.

>many|TRBV6-2/TRBV6-3|TRBJ2-7|-
TGTGCCAGCAGTTATTCGGGCGTGCTCCCCTACGAGCAGTACTTC
CASSYSGVLPYEQYF
>many|TRBV29-1|TRBJ1-2|-
TGCAGCGTTGAAGATCGGGGGGACAACTATGGCTACACCTTC
CSVEDRGDNYGYTF
>many|TRBV5-1|TRBJ1-5|-
TGCGCCAGCACGGACGGCCCGGGATCGCCCCAGCATTTT
CASTDGPGSPQHF
>many|TRBV20-1|TRBJ2-3|-
TGCAGTGTGAGGGACTTGCTCACAGATACGCAGTATTTT
CSVRDLLTDTQYF
>many|TRBV5-6|TRBJ1-2|-
TGTGCCAGCAGCCGCCTAACGGGGGAGGGTGGCTACACCTTC
CASSRLTGEGGYTF
>many|TRBV2|TRBJ1-1|-
TGTGCCAGCAGTGGAGCCAGGGGCACTGAAGCTTTCTTT
CASSGARGTEAFF
>many|TRBV28|TRBJ2-6|TRBD1
TGTGCCAGCAGTTGGGGACAGGGGCTTACTGGGGCCAACGTCCTGACTTTC
CASSWGQGLTGANVLTF
>many|TRBV7-9|TRBJ1-5|TRBD1
TGTGCCAGCAGCTACGGACAGGGCGGGCATCAGCCCCAGCATTTT
CASSYGQGGHQPQHF
>many|TRBV6-1|TRBJ2-5|TRBD1
TGTGCCAGCAAGACAGGGGGGGAACAAGAGACCCAGTACTTC
CASKTGGEQETQYF
>many|TRBV7-2|TRBJ1-4|-
TGTGCCAGCAGCGCCGGGAGAGAAAAACTGTTTTTT
CASSAGREKLFF
>many|TRBV7-8|TRBJ2-2|-
TGTGCCAGCAGCACTGACAGGCTTCGGGACACCGGGGAGCTGTTTTTT
CASSTDRLRDTGELFF